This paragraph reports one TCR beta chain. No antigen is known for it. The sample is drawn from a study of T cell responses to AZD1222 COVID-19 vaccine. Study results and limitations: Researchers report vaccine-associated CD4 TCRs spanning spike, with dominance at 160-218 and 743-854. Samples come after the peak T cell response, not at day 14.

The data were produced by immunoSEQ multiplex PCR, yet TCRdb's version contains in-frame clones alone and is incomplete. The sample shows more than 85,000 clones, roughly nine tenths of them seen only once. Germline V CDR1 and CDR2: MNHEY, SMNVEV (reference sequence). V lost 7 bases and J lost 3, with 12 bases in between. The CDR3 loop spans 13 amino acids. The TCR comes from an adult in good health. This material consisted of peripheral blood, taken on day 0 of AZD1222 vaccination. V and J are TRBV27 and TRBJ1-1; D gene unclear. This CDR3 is CASMKGRDTEAFF. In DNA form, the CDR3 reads TGTGCCAGCATGAAGGGTAGGGACACTGAAGCTTTCTTT.